This T cell receptor beta chain came from a study of T-cell memory formation after mild COVID-19. CDR1 is MNHEY and CDR2 is SVGAGI in the germline V gene. After removal of 3 bases from V and 4 bases from J, the junction contained 11 bases not matched to a gene. The CDR3 consists of 16 residues. TCRdb ran MiXCR on the 5' RACE reads and lists one entry per CDR3 protein. The top ten hold approximately 2% of the sample, which has 120,000 to 150,000 distinct CDR3 sequences, around 21% seen once. This clonotype occurred once. Its antigen is unknown. Overall study findings and caveats: That cross-reactive memory joined was suggested by some responding clones appearing in pre-infection memory. A second wave expanding day 15 to 37 was CD4+-biased; contracting clones were balanced. The study found contracting CD4+ clones mainly in CM and EM and contracting CD8+ clones in EMRA.

V is TRBV6-5 and J is TRBJ1-2; 7 bases map to TRBD1. The sequence was collected from an adult woman who had mild COVID-19 (a few samples of this study predate the infection). Cell type and time point are not known. The material sequenced was PBMCs or a T cell subset sorted from them (not recorded which). CDR3 protein: CASSYGQAGVLYGYTF. The CDR3 nucleotides read TGTGCCAGCAGTTATGGACAGGCGGGCGTCCTCTATGGCTACACCTTC.